The 10 T cell receptor beta chains listed next were all sequenced from one sample in a study of blood T cell repertoires in COVID-19. Measured with immunoSEQ multiplex PCR; TCRdb has only the in-frame clones, and not every one. The sample has about 350,000 clones, approximately 90% seen once. Sequenced input: peripheral blood. Receptor source: a woman in her sixties or seventies with COVID-19, enrolled during active disease.

The chain carries TRBV13 and TRBJ1-4; 9 bases agree with TRBD1. The CDR3 runs 14 residues. The germline gives CDR1 PRHDT, CDR2 FYEKMQ (reference sequence). V lost 4 bases to trimming and J lost 8 bases; unmatched junction nucleotides: 5. The CDR3: CASSSGQGGEKLFF. The CDR3 DNA is TGTGCCAGCAGCTCGGGACAGGGCGGGGAAAAACTGTTTTTT.

The chain links TRBV20-1 to TRBJ2-2, with unresolved D. The CDR3 is 12 residues long. Trimming pared 3 bases from V and 7 bases from J, leaving 9 bases between. Per germline, CDR1 DFQATT and CDR2 SNEGSKA (reference sequence). The CDR3 region has the DNA TGCAGTGCTAGTACTCACCTCGGGGAGCTGTTTTTT. Amino acids: CSASTHLGELFF.

A single count supports this clone. V usage is TRBV7-3 and J usage is TRBJ2-1; TRBD2 matches at 11 bases. The CDR3 covers 17 residues. Germline V gene lookup returns CDR1 SGHTA and CDR2 FQGTGA. The ends lost 1 base at V and 2 bases at J; junction bases unmatched: 4. For the CDR3, the DNA is TGTGCCAGCAGCTTAAGGGCTAGCGGGGGGACCTACAATGAGCAGTTCTTC. It yields the protein CASSLRASGGTYNEQFF.

The chain links TRBV5-8 to TRBJ1-5, with TRBD1 as a possible D gene (5 bases). Germline V gene lookup returns CDR1 SGHTS and CDR2 YDEGEE. The germline V and J ends were trimmed by 2 bases and 0 bases, with 9 bases remaining between them. CDR3 length: 15 amino acids. The CDR3 region is CASSLGVRSNQPQHF. The DNA of the CDR3 is TGTGCCAGCAGCTTAGGGGTTCGTAGCAATCAGCCCCAGCATTTT.

The chain has TRBV2 and TRBJ2-5; 10 nucleotides match TRBD1. This CDR3 has 14 residues. Germline values: CDR1 SNHLY, CDR2 FYNNEI. Trimming at V came to 6 bases and at J to 5 bases, leaving 6 bases not matched to a gene. The CDR3 loop is CASRGQGTGETQYF. Here the CDR3 DNA reads TGTGCCAGCAGGGGACAGGGGACTGGGGAGACCCAGTACTTC.

This clone was seen just once. The chain has TRBV7-9 and TRBJ2-5; TRBD1 aligns across 7 bases. CDR3 size: 15 residues. The V gene end was trimmed by 5 bases and the J gene end by 2 bases; junction bases not matched to a gene: 8. Germline loops: CDR1 SEHNR, CDR2 FQNEAQ (reference sequence). The CDR3 DNA is TGTGCCAGCAGCCCTCCGGGACAGACGCAAGAGACCCAGTACTTC. This translates into CASSPPGQTQETQYF.

The rearrangement links TRBV27 to TRBJ1-2, with D perhaps matching TRBD1 (6 bases). The V gene's germline CDR1 is MNHEY and CDR2 SMNVEV (reference sequence). V was pared by 3 bases and J by 6 bases, with 11 bases between. The CDR3 extends over 13 amino acids. The CDR3 region has the DNA TGTGCCAGCAGTTTTCGGGCAGGGGATGGCTACACCTTC. Amino acids: CASSFRAGDGYTF.

The rearrangement joins TRBV5-1 to TRBJ2-1, with 7 bases lining up with TRBD1. The CDR3 runs to 15 residues. With 0 bases clipped from V and 4 bases from J, the junction kept 4 bases outside the gene matches. Germline V gene data show CDR1 as SGHRS and CDR2 as YFSETQ. The CDR3 region is CASSLADRVYNEQFF. The CDR3 coding sequence is TGCGCCAGCAGCTTGGCCGACAGGGTTTACAATGAGCAGTTCTTC.

The rearrangement links TRBV28 to TRBJ1-5, with 7 bases fitting TRBD1. The junction had 16 bases not matched to a gene; V was cut back by 5 bases and J by 6 bases. CDR1 MDHEN and CDR2 SYDVKM come from the germline V gene. CDR3 length: 17 residues. Written as DNA, the CDR3 is TGTGCCAGCAGTCCCGCACGACAGGGAATTCTGGGTCAGCCCCAGCATTTT. It codes for CASSPARQGILGQPQHF.

The chain carries TRBV18 and TRBJ2-7; TRBD1 matches 8 bases. This CDR3 has 15 residues. CDR1 and CDR2 (germline): KGHSH, LQKENI. Germline trimming cut 4 bases from V and 3 bases from J; bases unmatched to any gene: 8. CDR3: CASSLAGTGIYEQYF. CDR3 bases: TGTGCCAGCTCACTTGCCGGGACAGGAATCTACGAGCAGTACTTC.